Sequencing of this TCR beta chain was carried out in a study of blood T cell repertoires in COVID-19. Across the whole study: PBMCs, B-cell-depleted T cells, or T cells were the source of the cDNA or gDNA that made up the material.

The V and J ends lost 4 bases and 7 bases respectively, with 11 bases between them. Per germline, CDR1 LGHDT and CDR2 YNNKEL (reference sequence). The CDR3 has 13 amino acids. Sequencing used immunoSEQ multiplex PCR; TCRdb keeps in-frame clones, though not all of them. The table shows some 220,000 clones, with roughly 84% occurring only once. Sequenced sample: peripheral blood. This chain links TRBV3-1 (or the pseudogene TRBV3-2) with TRBJ2-1; D unresolved. This TCR was sampled from a woman aged 55-75 years who had recovered from COVID-19. CDR3 residues: CASSPFPPNEQFF. The CDR3 DNA reads as TGTGCCAGCAGCCCCTTCCCTCCTAATGAGCAGTTCTTC.